This paragraph reports one TCR beta chain. The record originates from a study of blood T cell repertoires in COVID-19. Across the whole study: Acute-phase and convalescent COVID-19 samples originated in the United States, Italy and Spain. Nucleic acid was either cDNA or gDNA, and it came from T cells, B-cell-depleted T cells, or PBMCs.

This CDR3 has 14 amino acids. In germline, CDR1 is MGHRA, CDR2 YSYEKL. The V and J ends lost 2 bases and 1 base, in that order; junction bases with no gene match: 1. Methods used by the authors: Cell counts per sample came from amplifying reference gene primers. Profiling relied on immunoSEQ multiplex PCR, and the TCRdb table lists in-frame clones only, not all of them. Clone size and the V and J calls come from that table; the DNA yielded D and trimming. The sample has approximately 80,000 clones, 88% seen once. The genes are TRBV4-1 and TRBJ1-1; 7 nucleotides line up with TRBD1. Material for sequencing was peripheral blood. The origin of this receptor is a human donor in a cohort sampled during active COVID-19. Here the CDR3 DNA reads TGCGCCAGCAGCCAAACAGGGGAGAACACTGAAGCTTTCTTT. Translation gives CASSQTGENTEAFF.